This record covers a single T cell receptor (beta chain). The sample is drawn from a study of blood T cell repertoires in COVID-19. On the study more broadly: The United States, Italy and Spain provided the acute and convalescent COVID-19 samples.

TCRdb's copy holds only in-frame clones and misses some; the assay was immunoSEQ multiplex PCR. In the table there are about 200,000 clones, around 80% of which are singletons. J lost 0 bases, V lost 5 bases, and 5 bases had no gene match. The CDR3 extends over 16 amino acids. Looked up from germline, CDR1 is SEHNR and CDR2 is FQNEAQ (reference sequence). The source is a middle-aged woman with acute COVID-19. This chain connects TRBV7-9 to TRBJ2-3; TRBD2 agrees at 10 bases. Sequences were obtained from PBMCs or T cells enriched from blood (not recorded which). The CDR3 DNA follows: TGTGCCAGCAGCGGTAGCGGGAGGCTCAGCACAGATACGCAGTATTTT. Its protein is CASSGSGRLSTDTQYF.